This TCR beta chain was observed in a study of blood T cell repertoires in COVID-19. As for the study in general: Samples of COVID-19 (acute and convalescent) were obtained from the United States, Italy and Spain.

Methods used by the authors: Amplification of reference gene primers was used by the study to estimate nucleated cell counts. Method: immunoSEQ multiplex PCR; TCRdb's copy keeps in-frame clones and lacks some. V and J calls and clone size follow that table, whereas D and trimming were derived from the DNA. The sample has some 300,000 clones; approximately 90% are singletons. Trimming took 2 bases from V and 1 from J, leaving 5 bases between them. Germline loops: CDR1 KGHDR, CDR2 SFDVKD. This CDR3 spans 13 amino acids. The sequenced material came from PBMCs or T cells enriched from blood (not recorded which). The chain uses TRBV24-1 and TRBJ2-7; D not resolved. The origin of this receptor is a woman in her forties who had recovered from COVID-19. CDR3 sequence (DNA): TGTGCCACCAGTGATTCTCGGTCCTACGAGCAGTACTTC. As protein: CATSDSRSYEQYF.